This paragraph covers one TCR beta chain sequence. Its target is not known. This sample was included in a study of OX40 agonist ivuxolimab in advanced cancers. Study-wide background: Those treated in dose escalation had hepatocellular carcinoma, melanoma, renal cell cancer or head and neck cancer. Study-wide points: Nonresponders, in some cases, also had low normalized T-cell clonal expansion. With doses of 0.1-3.0 mg/kg, partial responders showed among the lowest clonal expansion.

Germline V lookup: CDR1 MNHEY, CDR2 SMNVEV (reference sequence). V lost 6 bases and J lost 2; bases outside the gene matches: 5. The CDR3 spans 15 residues. With autoimmune disease history or systemic immunosuppression, patients were excluded. Using immunoSEQ multiplex PCR, the repertoire was profiled, and TCRdb retains in-frame clones only, with some absent. There are roughly 53,000 clones in the sample; approximately 88% occur only once, and 4.6% lies in the top ten. The chain is built from TRBV27 and TRBJ2-7, with TRBD2 matching 12 bases. The source was CD4+ or CD8+ T cells sorted from blood, collected in a trial of the OX40 agonist ivuxolimab. The sequence was obtained from an adult with an advanced solid tumor such as melanoma, head and neck, liver or kidney cancer. CDR3 amino acids: CASSQTSGRTYEQYF. Written as DNA, the CDR3 is TGTGCCAGCAGCCAAACTAGCGGGAGGACCTACGAGCAGTACTTC.